This record looks at one T cell receptor (beta chain) sequence and its context. Produced via immunoSEQ multiplex PCR; TCRdb's table is partial and in-frame only. The sample yields about 24,000 clones, over 85% seen once. The data derive from a study of T cell changes during pregnancy in multiple sclerosis. The TCR sequence derives from a female donor in good health, enrolled as a control in a pregnancy study. The specimen was CD8+ T cells from peripheral blood mononuclear cells, collected in the third trimester of pregnancy.

The CDR3 DNA reads as TGTGCCAGCAGCCAAAGGACAGGGGCGACGGATGAGCAGTTCTTC. It yields the protein CASSQRTGATDEQFF. The chain employs TRBV4-2 and TRBJ2-1, with 9 positions matching TRBD1. Germline CDR1 and CDR2: LGHNA and YNFKEQ. CDR3 length equals 15 residues. The V and J ends lost 2 bases and 8 bases, in that order; junction bases with no gene match: 7.